Shown below are 15 T cell receptor beta chains from a single sample sequenced in a study of T-cell memory formation after mild COVID-19. Each CDR3 protein is one row after TCRdb ran MiXCR on the 5' RACE reads. The sample has 300,000 to 400,000 distinct CDR3 sequences, 15% to 20% seen once. Sequencing used PBMCs or a T cell subset sorted from them (not recorded which). Source of these receptors: a man between 18 and 29 years old who had mild COVID-19 (a few samples of this study predate the infection). Cell type and time point are not known.

This chain uses TRBV5-1 with TRBJ2-7, with D hard to call. Germline values: CDR1 SGHRS, CDR2 YFSETQ. CDR3 length: 13 amino acids. Trimming removed 2 bases at V and 2 bases at J, with 8 bases between. CDR3 sequence: CASSFMGAYEQYF. In nucleotides, the CDR3 is TGCGCCAGCAGCTTCATGGGCGCCTACGAGCAGTACTTC.

The chain carries TRBV5-1 and TRBJ2-1; unclear D gene. Trimming removed 6 bases at V and 5 bases at J, with 12 bases between. Germline CDR1 SGHRS, CDR2 YFSETQ. The CDR3 sequence is 13 residues long. The CDR3 DNA follows: TGCGCCAGCAATTCGGACCCTAACAATGAGCAGTTCTTC. This gives the protein CASNSDPNNEQFF.

This clonotype was counted a few times. The chain has TRBV12-3 or TRBV12-4 and TRBJ1-5; TRBD1 is a possible D gene (5 bases). V lost 4 bases, J lost 3 bases, and 10 bases lay in between. CDR3 length: 14 amino acids. The CDR3 bases are TGTGCCAGCAGTTCCACGGGGGACAATCAGCCCCAGCATTTT. It encodes CASSSTGDNQPQHF.

A few counts support this clonotype. The V call is TRBV20-1, the J call TRBJ1-6; D remains unclear. Germline V gene sequence: CDR1 DFQATT, CDR2 SNEGSKA (reference sequence). The ends were cut back, 0 bases at V and 12 bases at J, with 15 bases in the middle. The CDR3 runs 14 residues. This CDR3 is CSARDYSKKRPLHF. CDR3 nucleotides: TGCAGTGCTAGAGATTACAGTAAGAAAAGACCCCTCCACTTT.

This clonotype showed up many times. V and J are TRBV4-3 and TRBJ2-7; D call uncertain. Trimming left V 1 base short and J 3 bases short, with 7 bases between. Germline-derived CDR1 and CDR2 are LGHNA and YSLEER. This CDR3 is built from 13 residues. The chain's CDR3 is CASSQAVYYEQYF. The CDR3 nucleotides are TGCGCCAGCAGCCAAGCAGTATACTACGAGCAGTACTTC.

This clonotype was detected a few times. The chain couples TRBV19 to TRBJ2-1; D ambiguous. The CDR3 totals 16 residues. Germline V gene lookup returns CDR1 LNHDA and CDR2 SQIVND (reference sequence). Trimming removed 3 bases at V and 0 bases at J, with 12 bases between. The CDR3 DNA reads TGTGCCAGTAGTATTTTTGGGAAAAGCTCCTACAATGAGCAGTTCTTC. Amino acid sequence: CASSIFGKSSYNEQFF.

The chain has TRBV6-5 and TRBJ1-3, with TRBD1 as a possible D gene (6 bases). Germline V gives CDR1 MNHEY, CDR2 SVGAGI. The CDR3 runs to 17 residues. Trimming took 7 bases from V and 2 from J, leaving 21 bases between them. Here the CDR3 DNA reads TGTGCCAGCACCCGCCGACAGGAAGGTTTCCCTGGAAACACCATATATTTT. Encoded protein: CASTRRQEGFPGNTIYF.

The V gene is TRBV7-7, the J gene TRBJ2-3; 7 positions agree with TRBD1. The CDR3 totals 15 residues. Germline V CDR1 and CDR2: SSHAT, FNYEAQ (reference sequence). The junction had 8 bases not matched to a gene; V was cut back by 5 bases and J by 3 bases. CDR3 bases: TGTGCCAGCAGCCAGGGACAGAGTCGAACAGATACGCAGTATTTT. It yields the protein CASSQGQSRTDTQYF.

As for this clonotype: The junction does not match germline at one end; this may be a read error. The CDR3 region is CANSPGQGIFEQFF. Written as DNA, the CDR3 is TGTGCCAACTCACCGGGACAGGGAATCTTTGAGCAGTTCTTC. V usage is TRBV18 and J usage is TRBJ2-1; 9 nucleotides match TRBD1. This CDR3 has 14 amino acids. CDR1 and CDR2 (germline): KGHSH, LQKENI.

V and J are TRBV2 and TRBJ1-5; D not resolved. The CDR3 covers 15 residues. Trimming removed 5 bases from V and 3 bases from J, with 14 bases in between. Germline-derived CDR1 and CDR2 are SNHLY and FYNNEI. Here the CDR3 reads CASSQRGQFNQPQHF. CDR3 sequence (DNA): TGTGCCAGCAGTCAACGTGGCCAGTTCAATCAGCCCCAGCATTTT.

The V and J genes are TRBV9 and TRBJ2-2; D is ambiguous. This CDR3 contains 16 residues. Looked up from germline, CDR1 is SGDLS and CDR2 is YYNGEE. V was trimmed by 0 bases and J by 0 bases, leaving 9 bases between them. CDR3 loop: CASSVAEGPNTGELFF. The DNA of the CDR3 is TGTGCCAGCAGCGTAGCGGAAGGGCCGAACACCGGGGAGCTGTTTTTT.

The chain joins TRBV7-2 to TRBJ1-1, with 7 bases matching TRBD1. This CDR3 is 14 amino acids long. V lost 2 bases to trimming and J lost 8 bases; unmatched junction nucleotides: 8. The V gene's germline CDR1 is SGHTA and CDR2 FQGNSA. The CDR3 DNA reads TGTGCCAGCAGCTTAAGCGCGAGGGGGCTCGAAGCTTTCTTT. Protein sequence: CASSLSARGLEAFF.

J is TRBJ1-5 and V is TRBV6-6; 10 nucleotides agree with TRBD1. Germline CDR1 MNHNY, CDR2 SVGAGI (reference sequence). J was trimmed by 4 bases and V by 2 bases; bases with no gene match: 5. There are 16 residues in the CDR3. The CDR3 DNA reads TGTGCCAGCAGTTACCACGGGACAGGGGATAATCAGCCCCAGCATTTT. This encodes CASSYHGTGDNQPQHF.

The chain is built from TRBV30 and TRBJ2-7; TRBD1 is a possible D gene (6 bases). The CDR3 loop spans 17 amino acids. CDR1 is GTSNPN, CDR2 SVGIG, per germline (reference sequence). With 2 bases removed from V and 5 bases from J, the gap between germline ends came to 25 bases. CDR3 region: CAWSPRGTGIWRDEQYF. CDR3 nucleotides: TGTGCCTGGAGTCCCCGGGGAACAGGGATCTGGCGGGACGAGCAGTACTTC.

This chain joins TRBV3-1 and TRBJ1-4; no firm D call. Germline-derived CDR1 and CDR2 are LGHDT and YNNKEL (reference sequence). The CDR3 spans 15 residues. V was shortened by 4 bases and J by 7 bases, with 16 bases between the two germline ends. The CDR3: CASSPILSWGEKLFF. CDR3 bases: TGTGCCAGCAGCCCCATCCTTAGTTGGGGTGAAAAACTGTTTTTT.